One and the same sample provided the 19 T cell receptor beta chains below, sequenced in a study of T cells in Graves' hyperthyroidism and ophthalmopathy (dated by TCRdb to about 2019). Receptors were amplified or captured by multiplex PCR. The sequencer was an Illumina HiSeq 2000. The TCR beta CDR3 regions were amplified from the RNA transcripts. The TCR CDR3 was subjected to a first round of RT-PCR using the HTBI primer set and the Qiagen OneStep RT-PCR kit. Through fastp at Q25 and MiXCR, TCRdb rebuilt clones from the public reads, retaining in-frame beta chains. When rows share a CDR3 protein, they turn into one entry using the most common DNA and genes. The sample table contains around 280,000 distinct CDR3 sequences; only one count was recorded for 13% of them. Of the sample, roughly 7.5% is held by the ten largest clones. Sequences were obtained from blood. The receptors here all came from a woman aged 30 to 39 with Graves' hyperthyroidism that later progressed to Graves' ophthalmopathy.

This clonotype was observed at least ten times. V is TRBV7-2 and J is TRBJ1-6; tentatively, D is TRBD1 (5 bases). CDR1 and CDR2 from the germline V gene are SGHTA and FQGNSA. The CDR3 is 14 amino acids. The V end was cut by 6 bases, the J end by 7 bases, with 13 bases between. Here the CDR3 reads CASRGGSWNSPLHF. The CDR3 DNA reads as TGTGCCAGCAGGGGGGGGAGTTGGAATTCACCCCTCCACTTT.

The V gene is TRBV5-1, the J gene TRBJ2-7; 8 bases match TRBD1. After removal of 4 bases from V and 1 base from J, the junction contained 4 bases not matched to a gene. The CDR3 length is 14 residues. Germline-derived CDR1 and CDR2 are SGHRS and YFSETQ. CDR3 sequence (DNA): TGCGCCAGCAGCGCCTACAGGGGGTCCTACGAGCAGTACTTC. Its translation is CASSAYRGSYEQYF.

In this sample, this clonotype turned up many times. The genes are TRBV6-1 and TRBJ2-3; D unclear. CDR3 length equals 16 residues. The germline gives CDR1 MNHNS, CDR2 SASEGT. The V end was cut by 1 base, the J end by 1 base, with 12 bases between. The CDR3 coding sequence is TGTGCCAGCAGTGAAGGATCGCCCTGGGGCACAGATACGCAGTATTTT. Translation gives CASSEGSPWGTDTQYF.

The chain joins TRBV12-3 or TRBV12-4 to TRBJ1-1, with D unresolved. V was cut by 6 bases and J by 11 bases, with 13 bases left in between. This CDR3 region has 11 residues. CDR3 protein: CASSPEDFAFF. The DNA for the CDR3 is TGTGCCAGCAGCCCCGAGGATTTTGCTTTCTTT.

The chain uses TRBV9 and TRBJ2-5, with 10 bases fitting TRBD1. The CDR3 consists of 15 residues. Germline CDR1 is SGDLS and CDR2 is YYNGEE. The V segment lost 2 bases and the J segment 0 bases; nucleotides outside the gene matches: 1. CDR3 sequence reads: CASSVGQGYQETQYF. Written as DNA, the CDR3 is TGTGCCAGCAGCGTGGGACAGGGGTACCAAGAGACCCAGTACTTC.

In its sample, this clonotype was seen many times. The chain has TRBV7-9 and TRBJ2-4, with 8 bases that match TRBD2. The CDR3 consists of 14 residues. The germline V gene encodes CDR1 SEHNR and CDR2 FQNEAQ (reference sequence). Trimming took 3 bases from V and 12 from J; bases not matched to a gene: 10. The CDR3 bases are TGTGCCAGCAGCTTCGTAGGGCGGGGGGCTGATCAGTACTTC. Residues: CASSFVGRGADQYF.

The genes are TRBV20-1 and TRBJ2-7, with no clear D. Trimming took off 5 bases at V and 3 bases at J, with 11 bases between the two ends. This CDR3 region has 12 residues. Germline V gene lookup returns CDR1 DFQATT and CDR2 SNEGSKA (reference sequence). In DNA form, the CDR3 reads TGCAGTGCTCCCGGACCCCTCTACGAGCAGTACTTC. Amino acids: CSAPGPLYEQYF.

This clonotype was counted ten times or more. This chain uses TRBV7-9 with TRBJ2-7, with 8 bases lining up with TRBD1. With V trimmed by 2 bases and J by 5 bases, 8 bases remained unmatched. The CDR3 length is 15 residues. CDR1 is SEHNR and CDR2 is FQNEAQ in the germline V gene (reference sequence). The CDR3 DNA is TGTGCCAGCAGCTTACGGACAGGGATCCGCGACGAGCAGTACTTC. It is translated as CASSLRTGIRDEQYF.

This clonotype has just a few counts. V is TRBV20-1 and J is TRBJ2-2; 9 nucleotides match TRBD2. CDR1 DFQATT and CDR2 SNEGSKA come from the germline V gene (reference sequence). The CDR3 is 16 amino acids. V shed 1 base and J 6 bases; nucleotides not matched to a gene: 9. The chain's CDR3 is CSARGGLAGAAGELFF. CDR3 DNA sequence: TGCAGTGCTAGAGGGGGTTTAGCGGGAGCCGCCGGGGAGCTGTTTTTT.

On this clonotype itself: A much larger clone is a single base away; this may be a read error. The chain employs TRBV29-1 and TRBJ2-3, with D possibly being TRBD1 (6 bases). The V end lost 7 bases, the J end lost 2 bases, and 13 bases lay between the germline ends. Looked up from germline, CDR1 is SQVTM and CDR2 is ANQGSEA. CDR3 size: 13 residues. This CDR3 is CSGARTATDTQYF. DNA for the CDR3: TGCAGCGGTGCCCGGACAGCCACAGATACGCAGTATTTT.

The chain joins TRBV3-1 to TRBJ2-7, with 7 bases identical to TRBD1. The CDR3 runs to 15 residues. Losses at the gene ends were 2 bases for V and 0 bases for J; bases not matched to a gene: 4. Germline V CDR1 and CDR2: LGHDT, YNNKEL (reference sequence). CDR3 amino acids: CASSQPGQYSYEQYF. The CDR3 nucleotides are TGTGCCAGCAGCCAACCGGGACAGTACTCCTACGAGCAGTACTTC.

In its sample, this clonotype was seen many times. CDR3 residues: CASSPSGWGQETQYF. The CDR3 nucleotides are TGTGCCAGCAGCCCCAGCGGGTGGGGACAAGAGACCCAGTACTTC. The gene calls are TRBV7-8 and TRBJ2-5; TRBD2 might be the D (6 bases). CDR1 and CDR2 from the germline V gene are SGHVS and FQNEAQ. CDR3 length: 15 residues. The V and J ends lost 5 bases and 2 bases respectively, with 15 bases between them.

The CDR3 nucleotides read TGTGCCAGCAGCTTAAGCGGGACAGGTCGCCAAGGCGATGGCTACACCTTC. Encoded protein: CASSLSGTGRQGDGYTF. V and J are TRBV7-3 and TRBJ1-2; 8 bases are shared with TRBD1. CDR1 and CDR2 (germline): SGHTA, FQGTGA. This CDR3 is built from 17 residues. V lost 1 base and J lost 6; bases outside the gene matches: 13.

Ten or more counts support this clonotype. The chain is built from TRBV20-1 and TRBJ2-1; perhaps TRBD2 as D (5 bases). Germline assignment: CDR1 DFQATT and CDR2 SNEGSKA (reference sequence). Trimming took off 3 bases at V and 7 bases at J, with 13 bases between the two ends. The length of the CDR3 is 13 residues. DNA of the CDR3: TGCAGTGCTAGTTGGACTGCCCGAAATGAGCAGTTCTTC. Encoded protein: CSASWTARNEQFF.

This clonotype was counted ten times or more. The V call is TRBV6-1, the J call TRBJ1-3, with 10 positions matching TRBD1. Trimming at V came to 6 bases and at J to 3 bases, leaving 17 bases not matched to a gene. Germline V lookup: CDR1 MNHNS, CDR2 SASEGT. This CDR3 has 19 residues. The CDR3: CASSPSPSGTGVIGNTIYF. The CDR3 nucleotides read TGTGCCAGCAGCCCATCCCCGTCCGGGACAGGGGTAATTGGAAACACCATATATTTT.

This clonotype has ten or more counts. The chain links TRBV6-1 to TRBJ1-2; 9 bases match TRBD1. CDR1 and CDR2 (germline): MNHNS, SASEGT. Unmatched junction bases numbered 2, after V lost 0 bases and J lost 3 bases. This CDR3 has 15 amino acids. The CDR3 here is CASSEAGTGYYGYTF. In nucleotides, the CDR3 is TGTGCCAGCAGTGAAGCCGGGACAGGGTACTATGGCTACACCTTC.

This clonotype was seen a few times. The gene calls are TRBV29-1 and TRBJ2-7; possibly TRBD1 for D (6 bases). CDR1 is SQVTM, CDR2 ANQGSEA, per germline. This CDR3 spans 15 amino acids. V was pared by 5 bases and J by 2 bases, with 19 bases between. The CDR3 nucleotides read TGCAGCGTTATTACAGGGCTTTCCTTCCCCTACGAGCAGTACTTC. Its protein is CSVITGLSFPYEQYF.

This clonotype was picked up one time. A read error may explain this, as a much larger clone is one base away. CDR3 nucleotides: TGTGCCAGCAGCCCGAGAGGTGCAGGGTTTAATGAAAAACTGTTTTTT. Its protein is CASSPRGAGFNEKLFF. This sequence joins TRBV7-2 and TRBJ1-4; D perhaps matches TRBD1 (5 bases). Germline V gene data show CDR1 as SGHTA and CDR2 as FQGNSA. The CDR3 is made up of 16 amino acids. The V end lost 5 bases, the J end lost 4 bases, and 17 bases lay between the germline ends.

In this sample, this clonotype turned up a few times. The gene calls are TRBV9 and TRBJ2-1; 8 positions match TRBD2. This CDR3 comprises 17 residues. The ends lost 3 bases at V and 10 bases at J; junction bases unmatched: 18. Germline CDR1 and CDR2: SGDLS and YYNGEE. The CDR3 nucleotides read TGTGCCAGCAGCGAGGGGGTAGCGGGAATGGGCCGAAGAGAGCAGTTCTTC. Its protein is CASSEGVAGMGRREQFF.